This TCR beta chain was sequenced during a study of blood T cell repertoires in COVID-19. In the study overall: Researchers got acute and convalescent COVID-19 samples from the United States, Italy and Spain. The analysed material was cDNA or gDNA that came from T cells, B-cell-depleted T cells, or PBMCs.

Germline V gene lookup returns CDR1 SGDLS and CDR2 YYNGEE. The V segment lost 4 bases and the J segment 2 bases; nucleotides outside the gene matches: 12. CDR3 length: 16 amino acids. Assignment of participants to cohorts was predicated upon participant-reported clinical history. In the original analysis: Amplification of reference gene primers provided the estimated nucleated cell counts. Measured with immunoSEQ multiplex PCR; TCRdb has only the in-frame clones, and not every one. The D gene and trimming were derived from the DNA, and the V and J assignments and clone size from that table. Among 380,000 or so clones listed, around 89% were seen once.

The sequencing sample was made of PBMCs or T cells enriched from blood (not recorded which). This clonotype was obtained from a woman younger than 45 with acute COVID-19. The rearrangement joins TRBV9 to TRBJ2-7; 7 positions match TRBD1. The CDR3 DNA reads TGTGCCAGCAGCCCGAACCCCGGGACAGAGACCTACGAGCAGTACTTC. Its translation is CASSPNPGTETYEQYF.